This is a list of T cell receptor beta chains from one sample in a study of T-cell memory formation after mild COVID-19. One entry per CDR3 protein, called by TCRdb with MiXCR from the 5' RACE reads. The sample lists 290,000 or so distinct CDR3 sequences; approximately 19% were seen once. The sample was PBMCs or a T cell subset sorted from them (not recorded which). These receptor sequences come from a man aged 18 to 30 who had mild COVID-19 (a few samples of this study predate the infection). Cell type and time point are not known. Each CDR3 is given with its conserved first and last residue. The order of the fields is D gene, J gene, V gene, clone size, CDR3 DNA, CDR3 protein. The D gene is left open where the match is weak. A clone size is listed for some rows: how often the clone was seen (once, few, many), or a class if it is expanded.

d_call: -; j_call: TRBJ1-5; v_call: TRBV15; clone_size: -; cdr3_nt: TGTGCCACCAGCAGAGCCCACGAGGGGAAGCCCCAGCATTTT; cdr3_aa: CATSRAHEGKPQHF
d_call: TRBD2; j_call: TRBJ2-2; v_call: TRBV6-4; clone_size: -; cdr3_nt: TGTGCCAGCAGTGACGGGGGGGCCGGGGAGCTGTTTTTT; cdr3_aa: CASSDGGAGELFF
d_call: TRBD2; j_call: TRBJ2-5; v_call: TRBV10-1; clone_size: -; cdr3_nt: TGCGCCAGCAGTGATGAGCGGGGGGGCTGGAAGACCCAGTACTTC; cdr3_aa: CASSDERGGWKTQYF
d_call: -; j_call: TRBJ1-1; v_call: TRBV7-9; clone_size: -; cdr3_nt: TGTGCCAGCAGCCGACCCCCGACAGAGAACACTGAAGCTTTCTTT; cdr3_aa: CASSRPPTENTEAFF
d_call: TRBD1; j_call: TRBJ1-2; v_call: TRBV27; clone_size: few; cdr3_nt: TGTGCCAGCAGGCCTCTAGACAGGGCAAACTATGGCTACACCTTC; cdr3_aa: CASRPLDRANYGYTF
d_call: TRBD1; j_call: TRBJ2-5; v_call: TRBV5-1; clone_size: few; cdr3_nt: TGCGCCAGCAGCCCACAGGGGGCCGAAGAGACCCAGTACTTC; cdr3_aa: CASSPQGAEETQYF
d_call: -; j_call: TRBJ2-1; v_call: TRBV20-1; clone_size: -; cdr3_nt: TGCAGTGCTGAGCGGTGGCCGAGCGAGAATGAGCAGTTCTTC; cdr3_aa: CSAERWPSENEQFF
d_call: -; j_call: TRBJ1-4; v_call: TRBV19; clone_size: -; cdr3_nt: TGTGCCAGTAGTATAGCAGGCGGACAAAAACTGTTTTTT; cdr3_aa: CASSIAGGQKLFF
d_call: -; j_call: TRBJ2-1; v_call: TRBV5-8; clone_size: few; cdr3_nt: TGTGCCAGCAGCCAGGGACCGAATGAGCAGTTCTTC; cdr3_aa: CASSQGPNEQFF
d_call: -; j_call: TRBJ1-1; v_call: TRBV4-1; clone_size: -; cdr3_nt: TGCGCCAGCAGCCAAGAGGGACACCCGAACACTGAAGCTTTCTTT; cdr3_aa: CASSQEGHPNTEAFF
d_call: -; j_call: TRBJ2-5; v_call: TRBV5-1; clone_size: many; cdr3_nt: TGCGCCAGCAGCTTGGGGAGGAAAGAGACCCAGTACTTC; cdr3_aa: CASSLGRKETQYF
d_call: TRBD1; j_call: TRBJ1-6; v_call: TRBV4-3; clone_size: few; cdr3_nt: TGCGCCAGCAGCCAAGACCCACATGGGACAGGGCGTTCACCCCTCCACTTT; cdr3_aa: CASSQDPHGTGRSPLHF
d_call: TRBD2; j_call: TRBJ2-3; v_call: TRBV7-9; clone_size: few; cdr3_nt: TGTGCCAGCAGCCTAGCTAGCGGGGGGGCCTACACAGATACGCAGTATTTT; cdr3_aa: CASSLASGGAYTDTQYF
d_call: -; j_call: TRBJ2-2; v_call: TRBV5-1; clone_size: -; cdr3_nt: TGCGCCAGCAAGATTTCCCCGAACACCGGGGAGCTGTTTTTT; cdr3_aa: CASKISPNTGELFF
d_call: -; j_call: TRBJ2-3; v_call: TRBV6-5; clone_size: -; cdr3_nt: TGTGCCAGCAACGCGCACGGGACAGATACGCAGTATTTT; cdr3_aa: CASNAHGTDTQYF
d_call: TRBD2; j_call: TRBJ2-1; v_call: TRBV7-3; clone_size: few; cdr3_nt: TGTGCCAGCAGCCCCATGGCGGGGGGGCCGGGGGAGCAGTTCTTC; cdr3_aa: CASSPMAGGPGEQFF
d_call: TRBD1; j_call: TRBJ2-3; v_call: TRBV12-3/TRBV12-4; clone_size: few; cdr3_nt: TGTGCCAGCAGTCAAGGGACAGTGTACACAGATACGCAGTATTTT; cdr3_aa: CASSQGTVYTDTQYF